Listed below are T cell receptor beta chains from one sample, sequenced in a study of cytomegalovirus exposure and HLA in healthy donors. Using immunoSEQ multiplex PCR, the repertoire was profiled, and TCRdb retains in-frame clones only, with some absent. The table shows under 150,000 clones, with over 65% occurring only once. Sequencing was performed on PBMCs. All receptors derive from a woman under 30 in good health and CMV-seronegative. The CDR3 runs from the conserved cysteine through the conserved F or W. D genes are given only for firm matches. Clone size is given for some rows only: seen once, a few or many times, or a class if the clone is expanded.

>-|TRBD2|TRBJ2-4|TRBV11-2
CASRRKLAGGPPKENIQYF
TGTGCCAGCAGACGCAAACTAGCGGGGGGCCCTCCGAAAGAAAACATTCAGTACTTC
>-|-|TRBJ1-1|TRBV11-3
CASSLEQGRSTEAFF
TGTGCCAGCAGCTTAGAACAGGGCCGGAGCACTGAAGCTTTCTTT
>-|TRBD1|TRBJ1-1|TRBV11-2
CASSPLTDRGGAEAFF
TGTGCCAGCAGCCCTCTTACCGACAGGGGGGGGGCTGAAGCTTTCTTT
>-|-|TRBJ2-7|TRBV27
CASSFMRGSTYEQYF
TGTGCCAGCAGTTTCATGAGGGGGAGCACCTACGAGCAGTACTTC
>few|TRBD1|TRBJ2-7|TRBV5-4
CASSLTGVEYF
TGTGCCAGCAGCTTGACAGGGGTGGAGTACTTC
>-|TRBD1|TRBJ1-1|TRBV11-2
CASSLVPGQKNTEAFF
TGTGCCAGCAGCTTAGTTCCGGGACAGAAGAACACTGAAGCTTTCTTT
>-|TRBD1|TRBJ2-2|TRBV2
CASSSQGETGELFF
TGTGCCAGCAGTTCACAGGGGGAGACCGGGGAGCTGTTTTTT
>-|-|TRBJ2-1|TRBV4-2
CASSQGAGRTYNEQFF
TGTGCCAGCAGCCAAGGGGCCGGGAGAACCTACAATGAGCAGTTCTTC
>-|TRBD1|TRBJ1-2|TRBV5-1
CASSWDRGLNYGYTF
TGCGCCAGCAGCTGGGACAGGGGACTTAACTATGGCTACACCTTC
>-|-|TRBJ1-6|TRBV6-1
CASRPRGLGSPLHF
TGTGCCAGCAGACCCAGGGGTCTGGGTTCACCCCTCCACTTT
>-|TRBD1|TRBJ2-3|TRBV10-1
CASSLAGTGGTDTQYF
TGCGCCAGCAGCCTGGCTGGGACAGGGGGCACAGATACGCAGTATTTT
>-|TRBD2|TRBJ2-1|TRBV29-1
CSVEDSRDYRPNEQFF
TGCAGCGTTGAAGACTCCCGGGACTATAGGCCGAATGAGCAGTTCTTC
>-|-|TRBJ1-2|TRBV28
CASSPSGVYGYTF
TGTGCCAGCAGTCCCTCAGGGGTCTATGGCTACACCTTC
>few|-|TRBJ1-2|TRBV14
CASSRGRLNYGYTF
TGTGCCAGCAGCCGGGGCAGGTTGAACTATGGCTACACCTTC
>-|-|TRBJ2-3|TRBV27
CASSLRLPTDTQYF
TGTGCCAGCAGTTTGAGACTACCCACAGATACGCAGTATTTT
>-|TRBD2|TRBJ2-3|TRBV6-1
CASSGLEGLAGARGTDTQYF
TGTGCCAGCAGTGGCCTAGAAGGACTAGCGGGAGCTCGGGGCACAGATACGCAGTATTTT
>-|-|TRBJ2-3|TRBV9
CASSPSLNTQYF
TGTGCCAGCAGCCCCTCACTGAATACGCAGTATTTT
>-|-|TRBJ1-1|TRBV5-1
CASRLSQGIGTEAFF
TGCGCCAGCAGGTTATCTCAGGGAATTGGCACTGAAGCTTTCTTT
>-|TRBD1|TRBJ2-1|TRBV6-1
CASSSRGQEQFF
TGTGCCAGCAGCTCCAGGGGGCAAGAGCAGTTCTTC
>-|-|TRBJ1-4|TRBV11-2
CASSPRTATNEKLFF
TGTGCCAGCAGCCCTCGGACAGCAACTAATGAAAAACTGTTTTTT
>-|-|TRBJ1-5|TRBV4-2
CASSQDELSRGALQPQHF
TGTGCCAGCAGCCAAGATGAGTTGTCGCGGGGGGCCCTTCAGCCCCAGCATTTT
>-|TRBD1|TRBJ1-2|TRBV2
CASIFMDRDGYTF
TGTGCCAGCATTTTTATGGACAGGGACGGCTACACCTTC
>-|TRBD1|TRBJ1-1|TRBV6-6
CASSFGQANTEAFF
TGTGCCAGCAGTTTCGGACAGGCGAACACTGAAGCTTTCTTT
>-|TRBD2|TRBJ2-1|TRBV9
CASSVAPSGTRNEQFF
TGTGCCAGCAGCGTAGCTCCTAGCGGGACGCGCAATGAGCAGTTCTTC
>once|TRBD2|TRBJ2-1|TRBV4-3
CASSQDDASGGRNEQFF
TGCGCCAGCAGCCAAGATGATGCTAGCGGGGGGCGCAATGAGCAGTTCTTC
>-|-|TRBJ2-1|TRBV18
CASSPRGYGPLNEQFF
TGTGCCAGCTCACCCCGGGGGTATGGGCCTCTCAATGAGCAGTTCTTC
>-|-|TRBJ2-3|TRBV6-4
CASSDSKGIGADTQYF
TGTGCCAGCAGTGACTCGAAAGGAATAGGGGCAGATACGCAGTATTTT
>-|-|TRBJ2-2|TRBV19
CASNYRRGHTGELFF
TGTGCCAGTAATTATAGGCGGGGCCACACCGGGGAGCTGTTTTTT
>-|-|TRBJ2-4|TRBV19
CASSPFDSRDKNIQYF
TGTGCCAGTAGTCCCTTTGATTCGCGGGACAAAAACATTCAGTACTTC
>-|TRBD1|TRBJ2-1|TRBV5-1
CASSPDRGSYNEQFF
TGCGCCAGCAGCCCTGACAGGGGTTCCTACAATGAGCAGTTCTTC
>-|TRBD2|TRBJ2-7|TRBV5-6
CASSLWTSGTSYEQYF
TGTGCCAGCAGCTTGTGGACTAGCGGGACCAGTTACGAGCAGTACTTC
>-|-|TRBJ2-5|TRBV7-9
CASSFMETQYF
TGTGCCAGCAGCTTCATGGAGACCCAGTACTTC